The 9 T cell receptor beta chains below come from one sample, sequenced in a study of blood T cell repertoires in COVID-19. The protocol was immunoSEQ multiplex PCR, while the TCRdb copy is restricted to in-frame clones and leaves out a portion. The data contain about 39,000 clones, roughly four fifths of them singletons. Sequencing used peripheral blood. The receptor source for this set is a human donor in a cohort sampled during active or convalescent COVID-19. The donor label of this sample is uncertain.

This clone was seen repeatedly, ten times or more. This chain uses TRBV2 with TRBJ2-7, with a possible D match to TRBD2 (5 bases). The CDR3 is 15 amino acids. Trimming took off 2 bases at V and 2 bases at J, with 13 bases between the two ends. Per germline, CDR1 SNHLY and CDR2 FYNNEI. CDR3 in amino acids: CASSELRAAAYEQYF. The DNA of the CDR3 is TGTGCCAGCAGTGAACTGAGGGCTGCTGCCTACGAGCAGTACTTC.

The CDR3 region is CAITSTGGGTDTQYF. CDR3 DNA: TGTGCCATCACCTCGACAGGGGGAGGGACAGATACGCAGTATTTT. The chain couples TRBV10-3 to TRBJ2-3; TRBD1 matches at 9 bases. The germline V gene encodes CDR1 ENHRY and CDR2 SYGVKD. The trim removed 7 bases at V and 3 bases at J, leaving 8 bases unmatched. The CDR3 contains 15 residues.

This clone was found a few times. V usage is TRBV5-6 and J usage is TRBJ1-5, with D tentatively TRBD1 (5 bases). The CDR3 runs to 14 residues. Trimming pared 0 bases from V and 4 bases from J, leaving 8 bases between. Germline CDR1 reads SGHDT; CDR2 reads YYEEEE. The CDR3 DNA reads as TGTGCCAGCAGCTTGGGACAGCAAAATCAGCCCCAGCATTTT. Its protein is CASSLGQQNQPQHF.

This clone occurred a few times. The CDR3 DNA reads as TGTGCCAGCAGTTACTATTTCTTTCAGCAGTTCTTC. It specifies CASSYYFFQQFF. V is TRBV6-2 or TRBV6-3 and J is TRBJ2-1; D is uncertain. CDR3 length: 12 residues. Germline CDR1 and CDR2: MNHEY and SVGEGT. V gave up 1 base and J gave up 11 bases, with 9 bases separating them.

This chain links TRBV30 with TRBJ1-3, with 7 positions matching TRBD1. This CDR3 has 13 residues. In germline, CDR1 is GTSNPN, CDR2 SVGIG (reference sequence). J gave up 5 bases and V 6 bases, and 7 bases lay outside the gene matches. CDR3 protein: CACETGFRNTIYF. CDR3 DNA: TGTGCCTGTGAGACAGGGTTTCGAAACACCATATATTTT.

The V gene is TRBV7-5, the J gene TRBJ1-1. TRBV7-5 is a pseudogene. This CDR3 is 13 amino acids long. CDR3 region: CVRSLWGDDEAFF. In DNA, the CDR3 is TGTGTCAGAAGCTTATGGGGGGATGATGAAGCTTTCTTT.

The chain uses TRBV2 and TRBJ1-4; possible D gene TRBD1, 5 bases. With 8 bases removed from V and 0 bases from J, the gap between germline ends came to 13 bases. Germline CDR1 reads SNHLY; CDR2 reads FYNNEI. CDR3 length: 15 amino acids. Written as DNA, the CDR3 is TGTGCCAGCCGACTTTCCAGGGCAACTAATGAAAAACTGTTTTTT. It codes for CASRLSRATNEKLFF.

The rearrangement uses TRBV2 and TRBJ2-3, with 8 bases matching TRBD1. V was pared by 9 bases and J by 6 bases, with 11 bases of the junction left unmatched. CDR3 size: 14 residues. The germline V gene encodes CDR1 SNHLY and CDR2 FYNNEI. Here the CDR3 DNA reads TGTGCCAGTCTCGTCAGGGACAGGTTCGATACGCAGTATTTT. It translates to CASLVRDRFDTQYF.

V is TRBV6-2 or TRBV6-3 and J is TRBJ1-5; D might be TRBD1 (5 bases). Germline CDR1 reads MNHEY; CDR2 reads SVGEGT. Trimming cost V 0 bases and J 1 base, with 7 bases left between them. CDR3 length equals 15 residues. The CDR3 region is CASSYSTESNQPQHF. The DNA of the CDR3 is TGTGCCAGCAGTTACTCGACAGAGAGCAATCAGCCCCAGCATTTT.